This TCR beta chain derives from a study of T cell clonality in common variable immunodeficiency. Assay used: immunoSEQ multiplex PCR; TCRdb lists only in-frame clones, some missing. This sample shows 35,000 to 50,000 clones and no singletons; approximately 1.4% rests with the ten largest. Findings of the study overall: TCRbeta clonality was increased in CVID versus healthy controls.

This clone was seen ten or more times. Antigen specificity is unknown. The sequenced fragment ends 3 residues before the CDR3 boundary, so the rest is inferred from the germline J gene. The length of the CDR3 is 15 residues. Germline assignment: CDR1 DFQATT and CDR2 SNEGSKA (reference sequence). V gave up 6 bases and J gave up 4 bases; unmatched junction bases: 9. V is TRBV20-1 and J is TRBJ2-2; 9 bases map to TRBD1. The origin of this receptor is a person between 18 and 75 years old in good health. The sample comprised peripheral blood mononuclear cells. The DNA read from the CDR3 is TGCAGTGCGAGGGACAGGGTTCGGGGCACCGGGGAG. Translation gives CSARDRVRGTGE. The CDR3 as a whole reads CSARDRVRGTGELFF.